This paragraph reports one T cell receptor (beta chain). The sample belongs to a study of cytomegalovirus exposure and HLA in healthy donors. The PCR used 60 Vbeta and 13 Jbeta primers. Using immunoSEQ multiplex PCR, the repertoire was profiled, and TCRdb retains in-frame clones only, with some absent. Found here are more than 100,000 clones, approximately 9% of them singletons; the top ten hold roughly 6.4%. V gave up 4 bases and J gave up 4 bases; unmatched junction bases: 13. CDR3 size: 17 residues. In germline, CDR1 is SEHNR, CDR2 FQNEAQ (reference sequence). Donors sampled were nominally healthy, though unrecorded immune exposures were likely.

The sequenced sample consisted of PBMCs. This sequence was found in a woman between 40 and 50 years old in good health and CMV-seropositive. V gene TRBV7-9 combines with J gene TRBJ2-5; 9 positions agree with TRBD1. The CDR3 nucleotides read TGTGCCAGCAGCTCCGCGCCGGGACAGGGTCCGGTAGAGACCCAGTACTTC. This sequence encodes CASSSAPGQGPVETQYF.